The 24 T cell receptor beta chains given below trace back to one sample, sequenced in a study of cytomegalovirus exposure and HLA in healthy donors. Use of 60 Vbeta and 13 Jbeta primers characterized the PCR. Profiled with immunoSEQ multiplex PCR; TCRdb holds only in-frame clones, not every one. Here the sample table reports approximately 38,000 clones. The specimen sequenced was PBMCs. These receptor sequences come from a human donor in good health.

The gene calls are TRBV10-3 and TRBJ1-1; TRBD1 aligns across 8 bases. This CDR3 comprises 17 residues. J was trimmed by 1 base and V by 3 bases; bases with no gene match: 10. The germline V gene has CDR1 ENHRY and CDR2 SYGVKD. The CDR3 here is CAISERQGKATNTEAFF. The CDR3 coding sequence is TGTGCCATCAGTGAAAGACAGGGGAAGGCTACGAACACTGAAGCTTTCTTT.

V gene TRBV6-5 combines with J gene TRBJ2-7; D possibly corresponds to TRBD2 (5 bases). CDR1 and CDR2 (germline): MNHEY, SVGAGI. The CDR3 covers 15 residues. Trimming took off 5 bases at V and 2 bases at J, with 16 bases between the two ends. The CDR3 region has the DNA TGTGCCAGCAGTCCCCGTGCGAGGGCTGCCTACGAGCAGTACTTC. It is translated as CASSPRARAAYEQYF.

The chain combines TRBV30 with TRBJ2-3; 7 bases map to TRBD1. Per germline, CDR1 GTSNPN and CDR2 SVGIG (reference sequence). V dropped 0 bases and J dropped 11; count of bases not matched to a gene: 8. The CDR3 length is 13 residues. In DNA form, the CDR3 reads TGTGCCTGGAGTGTACCGGGACAGCATAAGCAGTATTTT. Its protein product is CAWSVPGQHKQYF.

The chain combines TRBV30 with TRBJ1-2; D is uncertain. V shed 5 bases and J shed 2 bases, with 21 bases lying between them. The CDR3 consists of 16 residues. Germline CDR1 GTSNPN, CDR2 SVGIG (reference sequence). CDR3 loop: CAWVRGRERGNYGYTF. In nucleotides, the CDR3 is TGTGCCTGGGTTAGAGGCCGGGAAAGAGGGAACTATGGCTACACCTTC. The full variable domain, with the rest looked up from reference TRBV30 and TRBJ1-2, is SQTIHQWPATLVQPVGSPLSLECTVEGTSNPNLYWYRQAAGRGLQLLFYSVGIGQISSEVPQNLSASRPQDRQFILSSKKLLLSDSGFYLCAWVRGRERGNYGYTFGSGTRLTVV.

This chain uses TRBV6-1 with TRBJ2-7; D call uncertain. The CDR3 length is 13 residues. In germline, CDR1 is MNHNS, CDR2 SASEGT. Deletions cut 6 bases from V and 3 bases from J, with 12 bases between. CDR3 amino acids: CASRWNDNYEQYF. The CDR3 bases are TGTGCCAGCAGGTGGAACGACAACTACGAGCAGTACTTC.

The CDR3 sequence is CASSVDSGRNTIYF. CDR3 in DNA: TGTGCCAGCAGTGTTGACAGCGGGAGAAACACCATATATTTT. The chain is built from TRBV6-1 and TRBJ1-3; D perhaps matches TRBD1 (5 bases). CDR1 is MNHNS, CDR2 SASEGT, per germline. This CDR3 is 14 amino acids long. V was pared by 4 bases and J by 5 bases, with 12 bases between.

V is TRBV5-6 and J is TRBJ2-7, with TRBD1 matching 8 bases. Trimming at V came to 3 bases and at J to 6 bases, leaving 17 bases not matched to a gene. Germline lookup yields CDR1 SGHDT and CDR2 YYEEEE. This CDR3 is 17 amino acids long. CDR3 nucleotides: TGTGCCAGCAGCTGGAACGGGGGACAGGCTCTCCTCGGCGAGCAGTACTTC. This sequence encodes CASSWNGGQALLGEQYF.

The chain recombines TRBV6-5 with TRBJ2-7; 11 bases map to TRBD2. Germline CDR1 reads MNHEY; CDR2 reads SVGAGI. The CDR3 has 15 amino acids. Losses at the gene ends were 5 bases for V and 0 bases for J; bases not matched to a gene: 3. CDR3 sequence: CASSPGTSGSYEQYF. DNA for the CDR3: TGTGCCAGCAGTCCCGGGACTAGCGGCTCCTACGAGCAGTACTTC.

The V gene is TRBV28, the J gene TRBJ1-5, with 11 bases aligning to TRBD1. The germline V gene encodes CDR1 MDHEN and CDR2 SYDVKM. The CDR3 runs to 16 residues. J was trimmed by 11 bases and V by 2 bases; bases with no gene match: 11. CDR3 region: CASSLRGGTGGRAQHF. CDR3 bases: TGTGCCAGCAGTTTAAGGGGTGGGACAGGGGGTAGGGCCCAGCATTTT.

The chain employs TRBV4-1 and TRBJ2-3; TRBD1 agrees at 9 bases. Trimming took 0 bases from V and 3 from J; bases not matched to a gene: 10. This CDR3 comprises 18 residues. Looked up from germline, CDR1 is MGHRA and CDR2 is YSYEKL. CDR3 amino acids: CASSQDATGTGLTDTQYF. The DNA for the CDR3 is TGCGCCAGCAGCCAAGATGCCACCGGGACAGGGTTGACAGATACGCAGTATTTT.

The chain has TRBV4-1 and TRBJ1-1; weak D call: TRBD1 (5 bases). From germline, CDR1 is MGHRA and CDR2 YSYEKL. With 0 bases removed from V and 8 bases from J, the gap between germline ends came to 16 bases. CDR3 length: 15 residues. CDR3 sequence (DNA): TGCGCCAGCAGCCAAGACCGGGGGATACTCCCCGAAGCTTTCTTT. Translated, it gives CASSQDRGILPEAFF.

This chain connects TRBV7-2 to TRBJ1-4; TRBD1 might be the D (5 bases). Trimming removed 5 bases from V and 5 bases from J, with 18 bases in between. The CDR3 is made up of 16 amino acids. Germline V CDR1 and CDR2: SGHTA, FQGNSA. This CDR3 is CASSPVGGGGNEKLFF. The CDR3, as DNA: TGTGCCAGCAGCCCCGTGGGCGGGGGTGGAAATGAAAAACTGTTTTTT.

The V and J genes are TRBV10-3 and TRBJ1-1, with TRBD1 identical over 10 bases. Germline V gene sequence: CDR1 ENHRY, CDR2 SYGVKD. CDR3 size: 16 residues. V gave up 2 bases and J gave up 8 bases; unmatched junction bases: 11. The chain's CDR3 is CAISETSGGGQGEAFF. The CDR3 DNA is TGTGCCATCAGTGAGACAAGTGGAGGGGGACAGGGGGAAGCTTTCTTT.

The chain combines TRBV11-1 with TRBJ2-1; TRBD2 matches at 11 bases. This CDR3 contains 15 residues. Germline V gene data show CDR1 as SGHAT and CDR2 as FQDESV (reference sequence). With 2 bases clipped from V and 10 bases from J, the junction kept 7 bases outside the gene matches. CDR3 sequence reads: CASSLIAGGPGEQFF. DNA of the CDR3: TGTGCCAGCAGCTTAATAGCGGGGGGGCCTGGGGAGCAGTTCTTC.

V gene TRBV19 combines with J gene TRBJ2-5; 10 nucleotides align to TRBD2. With V trimmed by 3 bases and J by 1 base, 2 bases remained unmatched. The CDR3 is made up of 15 amino acids. Germline lookup yields CDR1 LNHDA and CDR2 SQIVND (reference sequence). This CDR3 is CASSIGLAVQETQYF. CDR3 bases: TGTGCCAGTAGTATTGGACTAGCGGTCCAAGAGACCCAGTACTTC.

V and J are TRBV29-1 and TRBJ1-1, with D possibly matching TRBD1 (5 bases). Trimming pared 0 bases from V and 0 bases from J, leaving 17 bases between. This CDR3 has 17 residues. Germline CDR1 reads SQVTM; CDR2 reads ANQGSEA. CDR3 bases: TGCAGCGTTGAAGAATTTTTCGAGACAGCCATGAACACTGAAGCTTTCTTT. Translation gives CSVEEFFETAMNTEAFF. Supplemented by reference TRBV29-1 and TRBJ1-1, the full variable domain reads SAVISQKPSRDICQRGTSLTIQCQVDSQVTMMFWYRQQPGQSLTLIATANQGSEATYESGFVIDKFPISRPNLTFSTLTVSNMSPEDSSIYLCSVEEFFETAMNTEAFFGQGTRLTVV.

J is TRBJ2-7 and V is TRBV5-6; TRBD1 matches at 7 bases. V lost 3 bases to trimming and J lost 3 bases; unmatched junction nucleotides: 12. This CDR3 contains 16 residues. Germline CDR1 and CDR2: SGHDT and YYEEEE. As DNA, the CDR3 is TGTGCCAGCAGCTCGCCCGGGGCAGGGGGTAACTACGAGCAGTACTTC. This codes for CASSSPGAGGNYEQYF.

The V call is TRBV9, the J call TRBJ1-2; 8 nucleotides align to TRBD1. V gave up 3 bases and J gave up 5 bases; unmatched junction bases: 6. The CDR3 extends over 14 amino acids. Germline CDR1 and CDR2: SGDLS and YYNGEE. The DNA of the CDR3 is TGTGCCAGCAGCGCCGGACAGGGAACATATGGCTACACCTTC. Encoded protein: CASSAGQGTYGYTF. Using reference TRBV9 and TRBJ1-2 for the parts outside the CDR3, the full variable domain is DSGVTQTPKHLITATGQRVTLRCSPRSGDLSVYWYQQSLDQGLQFLIQYYNGEERAKGNILERFSAQQFPDLHSELNLSSLELGDSALYFCASSAGQGTYGYTFGSGTRLTVV.

The rearrangement links TRBV20-1 to TRBJ2-7; 7 bases map to TRBD2. The CDR3 extends over 11 amino acids. Looked up from germline, CDR1 is DFQATT and CDR2 is SNEGSKA (reference sequence). V lost 6 bases to trimming and J lost 5 bases; unmatched junction nucleotides: 4. CDR3 bases: TGCAGTGCCCCTCGGGGGGACGAGCAGTACTTC. Translation: CSAPRGDEQYF.

The CDR3 DNA reads TGCAGCGTTGAGAGAAACAGGGAAAGAGAGACCCAGTACTTC. This sequence encodes CSVERNRERETQYF. The chain is built from TRBV29-1 and TRBJ2-5; D might be TRBD1 (6 bases). The CDR3 totals 14 residues. V was shortened by 3 bases and J by 4 bases, with 15 bases between the two germline ends. CDR1 and CDR2 (germline): SQVTM, ANQGSEA.

With respect to this clone: One end of the junction fails to match germline, which may point to a read error. The gene calls are TRBV18 and TRBJ2-1; 11 positions agree with TRBD2. This CDR3 has 17 residues. CDR1 KGHSH and CDR2 LQKENI come from the germline V gene. The CDR3 DNA reads TGTGCCAGCTCTCGCCTAGCGGGGGGTGGCTCCGACAATGAGCAGTTCTTC. It specifies CASSRLAGGGSDNEQFF.

The chain couples TRBV30 to TRBJ2-3, with TRBD1 identical over 7 bases. The germline CDR1 and CDR2 sequences are GTSNPN and SVGIG (reference sequence). CDR3 length: 18 residues. Unmatched junction bases numbered 17, after V lost 4 bases and J lost 1 base. CDR3 nucleotides: TGTGCCTGGACCCATTTCGCCGGACAGGCGAGGGGCACAGATACGCAGTATTTT. Translation: CAWTHFAGQARGTDTQYF.

This rearrangement joins TRBV28 to TRBJ1-3, with D tentatively TRBD1 (5 bases). Trimming stripped 3 bases from V and 0 bases from J, with 15 bases between. Germline V lookup: CDR1 MDHEN, CDR2 SYDVKM. The CDR3 consists of 17 residues. CDR3 nucleotides: TGTGCCAGCAGTTTCCCCGACAGCATCTTCTCTGGAAACACCATATATTTT. It is translated as CASSFPDSIFSGNTIYF.

The genes are TRBV6-5 and TRBJ1-1; possible D gene TRBD1, 5 bases. Germline-derived CDR1 and CDR2 are MNHEY and SVGAGI. Trimming stripped 4 bases from V and 2 bases from J, with 14 bases between. This CDR3 has 15 residues. CDR3 DNA: TGTGCCAGCAGTTTCACCCCCCAGGGTAACACTGAAGCTTTCTTT. It is translated as CASSFTPQGNTEAFF.